Following are 5 T cell receptor beta chains from one sample sequenced in a study of low-dose radiotherapy and immunotherapy resistance in tumors. cDNA synthesis used a TRAV/TRBV-specific primer set for both chains. A roughly 20-cycle PCR with a constant-region primer and V-primer adapter amplified TCRs. TCRdb passed the reads through MiXCR, listing each CDR3 protein once. In the table there are around 80,000 distinct CDR3 sequences, around 17% of which are singletons. Stated time point: after trial treatment. Treatment indicated: LDRT plus nivolumab, ipilimumab, low-dose cyclophosphamide and aspirin (RACIN trial). The sample consisted of PBMCs, taken after low-dose radiotherapy plus immunotherapy. The receptors were gathered from a male donor with prostate cancer.

This clonotype was detected ten times or more. J is TRBJ2-7 and V is TRBV7-9, with 8 positions matching TRBD1. Losses at the gene ends were 5 bases for V and 2 bases for J; bases not matched to a gene: 8. The CDR3 is made up of 15 amino acids. CDR1 and CDR2 from the germline V gene are SEHNR and FQNEAQ (reference sequence). The chain's CDR3 is CASSGWTGHTYEQYF. CDR3 nucleotides: TGTGCCAGCAGCGGATGGACAGGGCACACCTACGAGCAGTACTTC.

At least ten counts were recorded for this clonotype. In this CDR3 the conserved last residue, phenylalanine or tryptophan, is missing, so a read error is likely. The DNA is left out, because the CDR3 cannot be placed on it with certainty; the CDR3 is given as TCRdb lists it. The chain carries TRBV21-1 and TRBJ2-4; TRBD1, the D gene given by the table, was not confirmed from the DNA. TRBV21-1 is a pseudogene segment. A total of 9 residues make up the CDR3, ends included. This CDR3 reads CASSDRAPY.

This clonotype was found many times. The rearrangement uses TRBV7-2 and TRBJ2-2; TRBD1 might be the D (5 bases). The V gene's germline CDR1 is SGHTA and CDR2 FQGNSA. Deletions cut 6 bases from V and 6 bases from J, with 14 bases between. The CDR3 runs to 14 residues. This CDR3 reads CASRKGATAGELFF. CDR3 DNA sequence: TGTGCCAGCAGAAAAGGGGCGACGGCCGGGGAGCTGTTTTTT.

This clonotype was found many times. This rearrangement joins TRBV20-1 to TRBJ2-3; 9 bases agree with TRBD2. Germline-derived CDR1 and CDR2 are DFQATT and SNEGSKA (reference sequence). V was clipped by 6 bases and J by 5 bases; unmatched bases: 15. CDR3 size: 16 residues. The CDR3 DNA reads as TGCAGTGCGACGCGGGGGGCGGGAGGGCCTGGAGATACGCAGTATTTT. Its protein product is CSATRGAGGPGDTQYF.

This clonotype was seen repeatedly, ten times or more. The rearrangement links TRBV7-8 to TRBJ1-1; no firm D call. Germline V lookup: CDR1 SGHVS, CDR2 FQNEAQ. There are 13 residues in the CDR3. Trimming removed 2 bases from V and 6 bases from J, with 10 bases in between. CDR3 amino acids: CASSLRTISEAFF. CDR3 DNA sequence: TGTGCCAGCAGCTTAAGAACAATTTCTGAAGCTTTCTTT.